Listed here are 17 T cell receptor beta chains from one sample, sequenced in a study of blood T cell repertoires in COVID-19. Profiled with immunoSEQ multiplex PCR; TCRdb holds only in-frame clones, not every one. The sample comprises more than 90,000 clones, approximately 90% of which are singletons, and 17% rests with the top ten. Sequences were obtained from peripheral blood. The origin of the receptors is a man aged 45-60 years with acute or convalescent COVID-19.

Concerning this clone: Other DNA sequences in the same sample also yield this CDR3. This chain links TRBV19 with TRBJ2-3; 7 bases line up with TRBD2. J lost 1 base, V lost 1 base, and 2 bases had no gene match. Germline V CDR1 and CDR2: LNHDA, SQIVND (reference sequence). The CDR3 contains 15 residues. CDR3 in amino acids: CASSIGAGGTDTQYF. In nucleotides, the CDR3 is TGTGCCAGTAGTATAGGGGCGGGGGGCACAGATACGCAGTATTTT.

The chain links TRBV6-2 or TRBV6-3 to TRBJ2-3; 9 bases fit TRBD2. The trim removed 2 bases at V and 5 bases at J, leaving 14 bases unmatched. There are 18 residues in the CDR3. CDR1 and CDR2 (germline): MNHEY, SVGEGT. The CDR3 region is CASSYVGPIAGVVDTQYF. The CDR3 DNA reads as TGTGCCAGCAGTTACGTCGGGCCAATAGCGGGGGTAGTAGATACGCAGTATTTT.

The rearrangement uses TRBV28 and TRBJ2-7; 10 nucleotides agree with TRBD1. Germline CDR1 reads MDHEN; CDR2 reads SYDVKM. This CDR3 spans 15 amino acids. J lost 2 bases, V lost 6 bases, and 7 bases had no gene match. CDR3 residues: CASSSPGQGTYEQYF. DNA for the CDR3: TGTGCCAGCAGCTCTCCGGGACAGGGGACCTACGAGCAGTACTTC.

This clone was picked up many times. The chain joins TRBV5-6 to TRBJ1-5; 8 bases match TRBD1. The CDR3 is 16 residues long. The germline V gene has CDR1 SGHDT and CDR2 YYEEEE. Trimming took 4 bases from V and 2 from J; bases not matched to a gene: 8. As DNA, the CDR3 is TGTGCCAGCAGCCCTAAGACAGGGGCTGGCAATCAGCCCCAGCATTTT. Amino acid sequence: CASSPKTGAGNQPQHF.

The chain uses TRBV7-2 and TRBJ2-2, with TRBD1 as a possible D gene (5 bases). The CDR3 is 17 amino acids. The V gene lost 1 base and the J gene lost 5 bases, with 17 bases spanning the gap. Germline V lookup: CDR1 SGHTA, CDR2 FQGNSA. As DNA, the CDR3 is TGTGCCAGCAGCTTAGGAAGGAGTGGGGCCGGGACCGGGGAGCTGTTTTTT. Translated, it gives CASSLGRSGAGTGELFF.

The chain is built from TRBV28 and TRBJ2-1, with D possibly TRBD1 on 5 matching bases. The V end was cut by 4 bases, the J end by 5 bases, with 15 bases between. The CDR3 loop spans 15 amino acids. Germline CDR1 MDHEN, CDR2 SYDVKM. The CDR3 DNA reads TGTGCCAGCAGTTCTGACACAGGACGAAACAATGAGCAGTTCTTC. Protein sequence: CASSSDTGRNNEQFF.

This chain uses TRBV7-6 with TRBJ1-1, with 9 bases lining up with TRBD1. CDR1 SGHVS and CDR2 FNYEAQ come from the germline V gene. This CDR3 comprises 13 residues. The J segment lost 5 bases and the V segment lost 5 bases, leaving 3 bases of the junction unmatched. The CDR3 bases are TGTGCCAGCAGCCGGACAGGGGTTACTGAAGCTTTCTTT. This codes for CASSRTGVTEAFF.

This clone was recorded once. J is TRBJ2-1 and V is TRBV13; possible D gene TRBD2, 5 bases. V was trimmed by 4 bases and J by 13 bases, leaving 17 bases between them. Germline-derived CDR1 and CDR2 are PRHDT and FYEKMQ (reference sequence). This CDR3 comprises 13 residues. The CDR3 DNA follows: TGTGCCAGCAGCTCCACCCCTAAGCGGAGTCAGTTCTTC. Its protein is CASSSTPKRSQFF.

V and J are TRBV2 and TRBJ2-6, with 7 positions matching TRBD2. V shed 7 bases, J shed 0 bases, and the junction held 12 bases outside the gene matches. The germline V gene encodes CDR1 SNHLY and CDR2 FYNNEI. This CDR3 has 18 amino acids. The CDR3 coding sequence is TGTGCCAGCACCCGGGGAGGGGCCTTAAGCTCTGGGGCCAACGTCCTGACTTTC. Amino acid sequence: CASTRGGALSSGANVLTF. The full variable domain, rest sourced from reference TRBV2 and TRBJ2-6, is EPEVTQTPSHQVTQMGQEVILRCVPISNHLYFYWYRQILGQKVEFLVSFYNNEISEKSEIFDDQFSVERPDGSNFTLKIRSTKLEDSAMYFCASTRGGALSSGANVLTFGAGSRLTVL.

V and J are TRBV5-6 and TRBJ1-2, with 7 positions matching TRBD1. Germline assignment: CDR1 SGHDT and CDR2 YYEEEE. Trimming removed 4 bases from V and 4 bases from J; junction bases left unmatched: 4. The CDR3 loop spans 13 amino acids. CDR3: CASSPGTAYGYTF. CDR3 bases: TGTGCCAGCAGCCCCGGGACAGCCTATGGCTACACCTTC.

V is TRBV18 and J is TRBJ2-3; D remains ambiguous. Trimming removed 5 bases from V and 5 bases from J, with 8 bases in between. This CDR3 has 12 residues. Germline lookup yields CDR1 KGHSH and CDR2 LQKENI. The CDR3 DNA sequence: TGTGCCAGCTCAAGATCGGGAGATACGCAGTATTTT. Translated, it gives CASSRSGDTQYF.

The V and J genes are TRBV4-1 and TRBJ2-7; D is ambiguous. V gave up 0 bases and J gave up 1 base, with 13 bases separating them. The germline gives CDR1 MGHRA, CDR2 YSYEKL. There are 16 residues in the CDR3. The CDR3 nucleotides are TGCGCCAGCAGCCAAGAAGCTGGCGGTAGGTCCTACGAGCAGTACTTC. This codes for CASSQEAGGRSYEQYF.

The chain recombines TRBV18 with TRBJ1-6; no reliable D call. CDR1 and CDR2 from the germline V gene are KGHSH and LQKENI. The CDR3 runs 15 residues. With 3 bases removed from V and 6 bases from J, the gap between germline ends came to 12 bases. Written as DNA, the CDR3 is TGTGCCAGCTCACCGAGGGCAGGAGGTAATTCACCCCTCCACTTT. This gives the protein CASSPRAGGNSPLHF.

The chain has TRBV10-3 and TRBJ2-3; a possible D gene is TRBD2 (5 bases). The CDR3 contains 13 residues. The V end was cut by 5 bases, the J end by 6 bases, with 12 bases between. Per germline, CDR1 ENHRY and CDR2 SYGVKD. The CDR3 DNA follows: TGTGCCATCAGTCGCGGGTCTGGTGATACGCAGTATTTT. It encodes CAISRGSGDTQYF.

The V gene is TRBV7-2, the J gene TRBJ2-1; 9 bases align to TRBD1. This CDR3 comprises 17 residues. Losses at the gene ends were 5 bases for V and 7 bases for J; bases not matched to a gene: 15. The germline V gene encodes CDR1 SGHTA and CDR2 FQGNSA. This CDR3 is CASSPSGTGSRGNEQFF. CDR3 DNA: TGTGCCAGCAGCCCCTCCGGGACAGGGTCCAGGGGGAATGAGCAGTTCTTC.

The chain carries TRBV7-2 and TRBJ2-7; no clear D gene. Trimming stripped 10 bases from V and 4 bases from J, with 11 bases between. Per the germline V gene, CDR1 is SGHTA and CDR2 is FQGNSA. CDR3 length equals 11 residues. CDR3 protein: CATGNMYEQYF. In DNA, the CDR3 is TGTGCCACAGGAAACATGTACGAGCAGTACTTC.

The chain links TRBV15 to TRBJ2-5; D possibly corresponds to TRBD2 (6 bases). The CDR3 sequence is 17 residues long. Per the germline V gene, CDR1 is LNHNV and CDR2 is YYDKDF (reference sequence). Trimming stripped 3 bases from V and 1 base from J, with 18 bases between. This CDR3 is CATSSRYRGDFQETQYF. CDR3 coding DNA: TGTGCCACCAGCAGCCGTTACAGAGGGGACTTCCAAGAGACCCAGTACTTC. Full variable domain (missing parts from reference TRBV15 and TRBJ2-5): DAMVIQNPRYQVTQFGKPVTLSCSQTLNHNVMYWYQQKSSQAPKLLFHYYDKDFNNEADTPDNFQSRRPNTSFCFLDIRSPGLGDTAMYLCATSSRYRGDFQETQYFGPGTRLLVL.